Detailed here is one T cell receptor beta chain. The sample originates from a study of blood T cell repertoires in COVID-19. Study information: Samples taken during acute and convalescent COVID-19 were collected in the United States, Italy and Spain.

Per the authors' pipeline: How many nucleated cells were present was estimated from reference gene primer amplification. Assay: immunoSEQ multiplex PCR; the TCRdb copy retains only in-frame clones and omits some. V and J calls and clone size are those listed in that table; D and trimming were worked out from the DNA. The sample lists about 130,000 clones; roughly 83% were seen once. The CDR3 has 14 amino acids. V lost 2 bases and J lost 6; bases outside the gene matches: 4. CDR1 and CDR2 (germline): SGHRS, YFSETQ. The sequencing input was peripheral blood. The chain recombines TRBV5-1 with TRBJ2-1; 8 nucleotides agree with TRBD2. The sequence was obtained from a man aged 55 to 70 with acute or convalescent COVID-19. CDR3 in amino acids: CASSLLAGSNEQFF. The CDR3 bases are TGCGCCAGCAGCTTATTAGCGGGGAGCAATGAGCAGTTCTTC.